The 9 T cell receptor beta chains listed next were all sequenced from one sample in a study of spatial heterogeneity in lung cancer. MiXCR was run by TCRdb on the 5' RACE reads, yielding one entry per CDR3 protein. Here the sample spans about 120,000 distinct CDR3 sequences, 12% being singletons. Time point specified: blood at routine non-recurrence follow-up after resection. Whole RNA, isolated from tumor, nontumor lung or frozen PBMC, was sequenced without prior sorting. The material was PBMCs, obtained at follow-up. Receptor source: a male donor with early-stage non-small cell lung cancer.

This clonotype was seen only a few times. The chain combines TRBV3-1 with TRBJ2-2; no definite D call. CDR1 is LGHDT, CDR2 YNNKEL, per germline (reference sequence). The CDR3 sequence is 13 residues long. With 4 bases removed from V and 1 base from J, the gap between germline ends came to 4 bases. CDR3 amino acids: CASSLGNTGELFF. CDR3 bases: TGTGCCAGCAGCCTTGGGAACACCGGGGAGCTGTTTTTT.

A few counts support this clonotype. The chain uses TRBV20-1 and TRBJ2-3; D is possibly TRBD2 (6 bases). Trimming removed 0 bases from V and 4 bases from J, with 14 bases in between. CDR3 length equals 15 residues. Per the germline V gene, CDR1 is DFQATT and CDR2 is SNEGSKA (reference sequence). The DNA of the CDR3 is TGCAGTGCTAGAGATCTTAGACTAGTTGCAGATACGCAGTATTTT. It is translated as CSARDLRLVADTQYF.

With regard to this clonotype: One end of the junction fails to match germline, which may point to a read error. DNA of the CDR3: TGTGCCAGCAGCTCCCTGGGGGGGGCCTACAATGAGCAGATCTTC. Its translation: CASSSLGGAYNEQIF. The gene calls are TRBV5-5 and TRBJ2-1, with D perhaps matching TRBD2 (7 bases). Germline V gives CDR1 SGHKS, CDR2 YYEKEE (reference sequence). The CDR3 is 15 residues long. Variable domain in full (rest from reference TRBV5-5 and TRBJ2-1): DAGVTQSPTHLIKTRGQQVTLRCSPISGHKSVSWYQQVLGQGPQFIFQYYEKEERGRGNFPDRFSARQFPNYSSELNVNALLLGDSALYLCASSSLGGAYNEQIFGPGTRLTVL.

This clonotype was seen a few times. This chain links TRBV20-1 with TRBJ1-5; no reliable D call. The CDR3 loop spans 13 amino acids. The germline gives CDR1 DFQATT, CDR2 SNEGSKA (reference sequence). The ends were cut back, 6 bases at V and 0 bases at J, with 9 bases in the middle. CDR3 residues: CSAHASSNQPQHF. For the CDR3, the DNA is TGCAGTGCCCATGCAAGTAGCAATCAGCCCCAGCATTTT.

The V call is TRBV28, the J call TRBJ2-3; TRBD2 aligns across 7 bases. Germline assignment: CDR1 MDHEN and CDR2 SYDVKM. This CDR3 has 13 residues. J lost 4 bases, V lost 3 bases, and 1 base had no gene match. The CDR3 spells CASSFGGADTQYF. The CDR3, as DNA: TGTGCCAGCAGTTTTGGGGGGGCAGATACGCAGTATTTT.

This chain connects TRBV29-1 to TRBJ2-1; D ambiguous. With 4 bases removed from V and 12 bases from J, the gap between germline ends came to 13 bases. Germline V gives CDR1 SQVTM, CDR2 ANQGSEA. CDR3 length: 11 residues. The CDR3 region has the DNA TGCAGCGTTGTTTATTGGGGAAGGCAGTTCTTC. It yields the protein CSVVYWGRQFF.

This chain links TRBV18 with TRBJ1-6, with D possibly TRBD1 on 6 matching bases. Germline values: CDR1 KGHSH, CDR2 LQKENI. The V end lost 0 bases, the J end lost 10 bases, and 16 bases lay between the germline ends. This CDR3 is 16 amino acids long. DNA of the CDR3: TGTGCCAGCTCACCACCCGGCAGGGGAGAAAACTCACCCCTCCACTTT. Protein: CASSPPGRGENSPLHF.

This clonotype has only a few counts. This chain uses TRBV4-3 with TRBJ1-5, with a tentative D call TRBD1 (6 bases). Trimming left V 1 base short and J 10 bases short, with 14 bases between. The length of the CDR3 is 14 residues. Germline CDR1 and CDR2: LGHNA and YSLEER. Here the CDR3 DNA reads TGCGCCAGCAGCCAAGGGGAGGGACAACCTCCCCAGCATTTT. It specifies CASSQGEGQPPQHF.

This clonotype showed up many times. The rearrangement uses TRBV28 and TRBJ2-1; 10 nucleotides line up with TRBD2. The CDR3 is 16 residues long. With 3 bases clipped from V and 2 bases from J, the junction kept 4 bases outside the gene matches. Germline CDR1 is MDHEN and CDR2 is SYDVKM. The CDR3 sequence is CASSLSGGATYNEQFF. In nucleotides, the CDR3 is TGTGCCAGCAGTTTGAGCGGGGGGGCCACCTACAATGAGCAGTTCTTC.